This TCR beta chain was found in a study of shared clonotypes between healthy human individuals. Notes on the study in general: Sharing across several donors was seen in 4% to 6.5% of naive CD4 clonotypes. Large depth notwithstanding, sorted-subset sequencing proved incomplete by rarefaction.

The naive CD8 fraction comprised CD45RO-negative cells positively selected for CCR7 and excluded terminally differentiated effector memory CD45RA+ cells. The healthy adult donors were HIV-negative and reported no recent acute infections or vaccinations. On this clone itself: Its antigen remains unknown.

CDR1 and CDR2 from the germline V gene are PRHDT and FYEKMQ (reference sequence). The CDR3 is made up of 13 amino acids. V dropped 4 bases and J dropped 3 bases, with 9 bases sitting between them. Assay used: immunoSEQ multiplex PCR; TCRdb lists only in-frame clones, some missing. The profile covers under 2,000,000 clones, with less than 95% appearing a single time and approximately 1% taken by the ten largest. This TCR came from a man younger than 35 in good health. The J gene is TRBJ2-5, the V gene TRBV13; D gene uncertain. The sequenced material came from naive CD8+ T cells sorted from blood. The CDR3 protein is CASSWGSKETQYF. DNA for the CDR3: TGTGCCAGCAGCTGGGGATCCAAAGAGACCCAGTACTTC.